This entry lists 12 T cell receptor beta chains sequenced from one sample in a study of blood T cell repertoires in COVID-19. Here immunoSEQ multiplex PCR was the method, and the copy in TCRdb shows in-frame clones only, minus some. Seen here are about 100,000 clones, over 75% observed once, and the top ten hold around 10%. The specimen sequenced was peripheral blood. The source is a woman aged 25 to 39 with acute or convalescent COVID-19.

CDR3 nucleotides: TGTGCCAGCAGAGACAGATTGAACACTGAAGCTTTCTTT. Residues: CASRDRLNTEAFF. The V call is TRBV6-5, the J call TRBJ1-1; possibly TRBD1 for D (5 bases). CDR1 is MNHEY and CDR2 is SVGAGI in the germline V gene. CDR3 length: 13 amino acids. Trimming took 6 bases from V and 0 from J, leaving 8 bases between them.

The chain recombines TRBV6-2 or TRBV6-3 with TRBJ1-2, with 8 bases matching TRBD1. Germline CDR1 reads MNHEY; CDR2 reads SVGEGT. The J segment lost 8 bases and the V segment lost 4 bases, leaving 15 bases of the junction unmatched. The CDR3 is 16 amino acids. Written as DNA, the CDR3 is TGTGCCAGCAGTTCGCTTGGACAGGGACGAGTCGAGGGCTACACCTTC. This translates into CASSSLGQGRVEGYTF.

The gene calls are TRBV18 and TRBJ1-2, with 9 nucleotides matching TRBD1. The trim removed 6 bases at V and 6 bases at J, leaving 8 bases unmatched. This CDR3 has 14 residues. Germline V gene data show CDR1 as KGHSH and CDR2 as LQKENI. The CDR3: CASSYTGGGNGYTF. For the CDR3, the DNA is TGTGCCAGCTCGTACACAGGGGGCGGTAATGGCTACACCTTC.

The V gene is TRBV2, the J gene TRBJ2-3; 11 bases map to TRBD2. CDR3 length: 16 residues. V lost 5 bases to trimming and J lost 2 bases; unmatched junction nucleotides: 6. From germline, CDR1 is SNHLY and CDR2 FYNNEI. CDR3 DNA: TGTGCCAGCAGTCCACTAGCGGGGGCAGACACAGATACGCAGTATTTT. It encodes CASSPLAGADTDTQYF.

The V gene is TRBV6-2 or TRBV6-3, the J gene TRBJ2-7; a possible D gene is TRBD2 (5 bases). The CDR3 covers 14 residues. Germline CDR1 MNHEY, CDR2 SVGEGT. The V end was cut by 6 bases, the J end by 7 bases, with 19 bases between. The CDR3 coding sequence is TGTGCCAGCAGCCCCACCGGGGTCCTTGGGGAGCAGTACTTC. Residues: CASSPTGVLGEQYF.

The CDR3 DNA is TGCGCCAGCAGCTTGGGCAGGGTTGGAGAAAAACTGTTTTTT. Amino acids: CASSLGRVGEKLFF. The rearrangement joins TRBV5-1 to TRBJ1-4; perhaps TRBD1 as D (5 bases). From germline, CDR1 is SGHRS and CDR2 YFSETQ. The CDR3 has 14 amino acids. The germline V and J ends were trimmed by 0 bases and 8 bases, with 11 bases remaining between them.

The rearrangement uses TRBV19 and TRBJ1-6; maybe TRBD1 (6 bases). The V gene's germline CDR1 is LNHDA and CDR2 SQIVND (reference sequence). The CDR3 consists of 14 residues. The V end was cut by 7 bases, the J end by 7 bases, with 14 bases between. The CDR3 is CASNTDRQNSPLHF. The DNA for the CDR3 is TGTGCCAGTAATACCGACAGGCAAAATTCACCCCTCCACTTT.

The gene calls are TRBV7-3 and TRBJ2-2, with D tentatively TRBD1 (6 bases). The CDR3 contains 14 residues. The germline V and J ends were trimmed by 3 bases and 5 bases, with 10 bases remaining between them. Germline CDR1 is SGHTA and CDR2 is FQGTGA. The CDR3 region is CASSFRGGTGELFF. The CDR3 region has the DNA TGTGCCAGCAGCTTCAGGGGCGGTACCGGGGAGCTGTTTTTT.

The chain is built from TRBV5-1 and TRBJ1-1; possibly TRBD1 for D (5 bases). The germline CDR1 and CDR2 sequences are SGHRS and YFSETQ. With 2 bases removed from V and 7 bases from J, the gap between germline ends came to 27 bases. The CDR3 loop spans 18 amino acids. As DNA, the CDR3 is TGCGCCAGCAGCTTCGACCTATTAGGAAGACAGCCCGAGGTTGAAGCTTTCTTT. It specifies CASSFDLLGRQPEVEAFF.

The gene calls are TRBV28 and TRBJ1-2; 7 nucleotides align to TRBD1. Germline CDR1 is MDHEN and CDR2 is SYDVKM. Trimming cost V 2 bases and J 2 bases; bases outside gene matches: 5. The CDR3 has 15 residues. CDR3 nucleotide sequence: TGTGCCAGCAGTTTAGGGACAGTCGCCAACTATGGCTACACCTTC. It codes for CASSLGTVANYGYTF.

The CDR3 is CASSFAGTGAGNTIYF. The CDR3 region has the DNA TGTGCCAGCAGCTTTGCCGGGACAGGGGCTGGAAACACCATATATTTT. This chain connects TRBV7-6 to TRBJ1-3, with TRBD1 matching 10 bases. Germline V gives CDR1 SGHVS, CDR2 FNYEAQ. The CDR3 loop spans 16 amino acids. Unmatched junction bases numbered 4, after V lost 3 bases and J lost 2 bases.

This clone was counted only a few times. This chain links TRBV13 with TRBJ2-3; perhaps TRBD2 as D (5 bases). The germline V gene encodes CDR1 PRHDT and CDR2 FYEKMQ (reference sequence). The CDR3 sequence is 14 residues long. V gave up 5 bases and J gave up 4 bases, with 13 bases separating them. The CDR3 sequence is CASSLRGSPDTQYF. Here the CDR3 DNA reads TGTGCCAGCAGCCTCCGGGGTAGCCCAGATACGCAGTATTTT.